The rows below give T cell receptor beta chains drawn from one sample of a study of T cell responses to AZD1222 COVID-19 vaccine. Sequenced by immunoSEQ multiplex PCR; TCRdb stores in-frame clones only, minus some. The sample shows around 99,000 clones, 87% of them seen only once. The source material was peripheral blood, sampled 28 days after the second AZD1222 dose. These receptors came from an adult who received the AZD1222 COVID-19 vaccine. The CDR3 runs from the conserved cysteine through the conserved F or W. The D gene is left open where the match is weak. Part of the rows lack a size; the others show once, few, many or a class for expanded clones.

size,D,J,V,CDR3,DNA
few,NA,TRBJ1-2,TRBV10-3,CAISESETATYGYTF,TGTGCCATCAGTGAGTCGGAGACAGCCACATATGGCTACACCTTC
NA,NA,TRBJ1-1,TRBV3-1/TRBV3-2,CASSPLFSLGQGNTEAFF,TGTGCCAGCAGCCCCCTATTCTCACTGGGGCAGGGGAACACTGAAGCTTTCTTT
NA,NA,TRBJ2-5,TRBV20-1,CSSGVWETQYF,TGCAGTTCAGGGGTTTGGGAGACCCAGTACTTC
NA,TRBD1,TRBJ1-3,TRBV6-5,CASLGGLNTIYF,TGTGCCAGCCTAGGGGGCTTAAACACCATATATTTT
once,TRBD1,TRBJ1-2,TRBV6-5,CASAGRQGGLRGYTF,TGTGCCAGCGCAGGCCGACAGGGGGGTTTGAGGGGCTACACCTTC
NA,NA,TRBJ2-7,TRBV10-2,CASSELGSYEQYF,TGCGCCAGCAGTGAGTTAGGTTCCTACGAGCAGTACTTC
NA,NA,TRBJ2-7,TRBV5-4,CASSLPGSSHEQYF,TGTGCCAGCAGCCTGCCCGGGAGCTCACACGAGCAGTACTTC
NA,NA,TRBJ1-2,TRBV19,CASSLTPWADFNYGYTF,TGTGCCAGTAGTCTCACCCCCTGGGCCGACTTTAACTATGGCTACACCTTC
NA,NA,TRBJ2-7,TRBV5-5,CASTVAYEQYF,TGTGCCAGCACCGTGGCCTACGAGCAGTACTTC
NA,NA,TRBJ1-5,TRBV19,CASSVGPTNQPQHF,TGTGCCAGTAGTGTCGGGCCGACAAATCAGCCCCAGCATTTT
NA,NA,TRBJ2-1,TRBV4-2,CASSHPGVQGKFF,TGTGCCAGCAGCCACCCCGGGGTGCAGGGGAAGTTCTTC
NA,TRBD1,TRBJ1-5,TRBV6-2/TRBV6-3,CASSYSSGTGRNQPQHF,TGTGCCAGCAGTTACTCGAGCGGGACAGGGCGCAATCAGCCCCAGCATTTT
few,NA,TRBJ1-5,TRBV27,CASSSKQGYSNQPQHF,TGTGCCAGCAGTTCAAAACAGGGTTATAGCAATCAGCCCCAGCATTTT
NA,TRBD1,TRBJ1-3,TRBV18,CASSPYYRGPGNTIYF,TGTGCCAGCTCACCCTATTACAGGGGGCCTGGAAACACCATATATTTT
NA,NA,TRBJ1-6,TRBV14,CASSQESVRSPLHF,TGTGCCAGCAGCCAAGAAAGTGTGAGGTCACCCCTCCACTTT
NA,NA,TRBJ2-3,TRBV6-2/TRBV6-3,CASSYSAGNTDTQYF,TGTGCCAGCAGTTACTCCGCGGGAAACACAGATACGCAGTATTTT
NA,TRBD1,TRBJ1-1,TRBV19,CASSMTGRTGERTEAFF,TGTGCCAGTAGTATGACCGGGCGTACAGGGGAAAGGACTGAAGCTTTCTTT